The 9 T cell receptor beta chains reported below all come from one sample, sequenced in a study of cytomegalovirus exposure and HLA in healthy donors. The PCR made use of 60 Vbeta and 13 Jbeta primers. Sequencing used immunoSEQ multiplex PCR; TCRdb keeps in-frame clones, though not all of them. The table has 100,000 to 150,000 clones, approximately 82% seen once. The sample comprised PBMCs. The receptors stem from a man younger than 35 in good health and CMV-seropositive.

The V call is TRBV25-1, the J call TRBJ2-3, with D unclear. The V gene lost 2 bases and the J gene lost 6 bases, with 9 bases spanning the gap. Germline lookup yields CDR1 MGHDK and CDR2 SYGVNS. This CDR3 region has 13 residues. The CDR3 reads CASSEPNTDTQYF. CDR3 DNA: TGTGCCAGCAGTGAACCCAACACGGATACGCAGTATTTT.

The chain links TRBV30 to TRBJ1-2; no reliable D call. Trimming left V 4 bases short and J 3 bases short, with 18 bases between. The length of the CDR3 is 15 residues. Germline CDR1 and CDR2: GTSNPN and SVGIG (reference sequence). Written as DNA, the CDR3 is TGTGCCTGGATCGGGAATAGGGCAGAGGACTATGGCTACACCTTC. Protein product: CAWIGNRAEDYGYTF.

Points on this clone: Other DNA sequences in this specimen translate into the identical CDR3. The J gene is TRBJ2-7, the V gene TRBV30, with TRBD1 identical over 10 bases. The V gene's germline CDR1 is GTSNPN and CDR2 SVGIG (reference sequence). V gave up 1 base and J gave up 10 bases; unmatched junction bases: 4. The CDR3 spans 12 residues. The CDR3 here is CAWSGTGGKQYF. CDR3 nucleotides: TGTGCCTGGAGTGGGACAGGGGGAAAACAGTACTTC.

The chain employs TRBV7-8 and TRBJ1-6, with 8 bases aligning to TRBD1. CDR3 size: 17 residues. CDR1 SGHVS and CDR2 FQNEAQ come from the germline V gene. With V trimmed by 4 bases and J by 9 bases, 14 bases remained unmatched. CDR3 region: CASSSSDRERYGSPLHF. The CDR3 DNA reads as TGTGCCAGCAGCTCTTCGGACAGGGAAAGATACGGTTCACCCCTCCACTTT.

As DNA, the CDR3 is TGTGCCAGCAGCATCGAGTGGGGCAACTATGGCTACACCTTC. Translation: CASSIEWGNYGYTF. The chain has TRBV5-4 and TRBJ1-2; weak D call: TRBD1 (5 bases). Deletions cut 4 bases from V and 2 bases from J, with 12 bases between. The CDR3 sequence is 14 residues long. Germline V gene data show CDR1 as SGHNT and CDR2 as YYREEE (reference sequence).

CDR3 sequence (DNA): TGTGCCAGCAGTTTCCAGGGTGGAGGGTACAATGAGCAGTTCTTC. Translating gives CASSFQGGGYNEQFF. The chain couples TRBV27 to TRBJ2-1; D possibly corresponds to TRBD2 (6 bases). Germline CDR1 MNHEY, CDR2 SMNVEV (reference sequence). This CDR3 is 15 amino acids long. V shed 3 bases and J shed 4 bases, with 13 bases lying between them.

This clone was counted between two and nine times. The chain joins TRBV5-6 to TRBJ1-2; 12 bases are a match to TRBD1. Looked up from germline, CDR1 is SGHDT and CDR2 is YYEEEE. CDR3 length equals 16 residues. Losses at the gene ends were 3 bases for V and 8 bases for J; bases not matched to a gene: 11. CDR3 in DNA: TGTGCCAGCAGCTGGCCCCCCGGGACAGGGGGCCGGGGCTACACCTTC. Amino acids: CASSWPPGTGGRGYTF.

CDR3 bases: TGTGCCAGCAGCCAAGAGGGGGCCTCTGGGGCCAACGTCCTGACTTTC. Encoded protein: CASSQEGASGANVLTF. V gene TRBV4-2 combines with J gene TRBJ2-6, with D perhaps TRBD1 (6 bases). V was cut by 0 bases and J by 0 bases, with 6 bases left in between. This CDR3 has 16 residues. Germline CDR1 is LGHNA and CDR2 is YNFKEQ.

The V call is TRBV9, the J call TRBJ1-1; 9 nucleotides agree with TRBD1. The CDR3 has 20 amino acids. The germline V gene encodes CDR1 SGDLS and CDR2 YYNGEE. J lost 1 base, V lost 4 bases, and 20 bases had no gene match. This chain's CDR3 is CASSKYRGQGLGGGNTEAFF. CDR3 DNA sequence: TGTGCCAGCAGCAAATATAGGGGACAGGGATTAGGAGGGGGGAACACTGAAGCTTTCTTT. Combining the CDR3 with reference TRBV9 and TRBJ1-1 gives the whole variable domain DSGVTQTPKHLITATGQRVTLRCSPRSGDLSVYWYQQSLDQGLQFLIQYYNGEERAKGNILERFSAQQFPDLHSELNLSSLELGDSALYFCASSKYRGQGLGGGNTEAFFGQGTRLTVV.